This T cell receptor beta chain appears in the sequencing data of a study of blood T cell repertoires in COVID-19 (dated by TCRdb to about 2020). For context, the study as a whole: Samples covering the acute and convalescent phases of COVID-19 were provided by collaborators in the United States, Italy and Spain. The prospective study material was composed of cDNA or gDNA derived from T cells, B-cell-depleted T cells, or PBMCs. Deeply sampled blood TCRbeta repertoires from subjects exposed to, actively infected with, or recovered from COVID-19 were included in the dataset. The repertoires were released in a freely available public database intended as a resource for research on the immune response to SARS-CoV-2. The samples were drawn from the first 160 participants of the ongoing ImmuneRACE study and from over 950 subjects provided by 6 global collaborators. Nearly every sample came with metadata listing a de-identified subject ID, COVID-19 status, age in years and sex. HLA class I and class II types, where available, came from metadata supplied by the sample provider rather than from assay-based typing. What the research found in general, with its limitations: How much clinical and demographic metadata was included differed by source and by participant, and the metadata was provided uncurated.

Each collaborating institution followed its own protocols to collect whole blood in K2EDTA tubes. For TCRbeta analysis, collaborator samples were shipped as frozen whole blood, as isolated PBMCs, or as DNA extracted from either sample type. The immunoSEQ Assay, a bias-controlled multiplex PCR, was used to amplify TCRbeta CDR3 regions from genomic DNA. The authors' pipeline ran thus. Nucleated cell counts per sample were estimated from amplification of reference gene primers within the assay. Sequence reads were collapsed and filtered to measure the absolute abundance of every unique TCRbeta CDR3 rearrangement. For each sample, productive Simpson clonality was calculated as the square root of Simpson's diversity index over productive rearrangements. TCRdb mirrors the immuneACCESS table, restricted to in-frame sequences. Some clones are absent from its copies; in checked studies, under half trace to an unresolved V gene, and the reason for the others is unknown. V and J calls and clone size are given by that table; D and trimming were obtained from the DNA. The sample table contains about 210,000 clones; only one count was recorded for about nine tenths of them. The ten most abundant clones make up roughly 0.69% of the sample.

From cysteine to phenylalanine, the CDR3 is 13 amino acids long. The entry retains the CDR3 DNA only, 39 bases that are in frame from base 1. The germline V gene provides CDR1 SGHVS and CDR2 FQNEAQ. A distance of 12 bases separates the germline ends of V and J, which lose 5 bases and 8 bases respectively. Turning to this clone: Its antigen is still unknown. Per-base quality was not reported, and no clone a single base away is much larger than it.

The sequence joins TRBV7-8 to TRBJ1-4, and the D gene may be TRBD1, 6 bases matching. The sequencing sample was made of peripheral blood. The source is a man aged 35 to 55 with acute or convalescent COVID-19. The DNA reads as follows: TGTGCCAGCAGCCGTGCCAGGGGAGAAAAACTGTTTTTT. It translates as CASSRARGEKLFF.